This TCR beta chain was sequenced for a study of OX40 agonist ivuxolimab in advanced cancers. Study as a whole: People in dose escalation had one of these cancers: hepatocellular carcinoma, melanoma, renal cell or head and neck cancer.

Autoimmune disease history or systemic immunosuppression barred patients. Drawing of blood for sampling happened at baseline, at cycle 4 day 1, and at cycle 7 day 1. The repertoire was sequenced with immunoSEQ multiplex PCR; TCRdb's copy has only in-frame clones and lacks some. Of some 95,000 clones listed, roughly nine tenths are singletons. The ends lost 5 bases at V and 6 bases at J; junction bases unmatched: 11. The CDR3 is 15 amino acids. Germline loops: CDR1 SGHAT, CDR2 FQDESV (reference sequence). Findings and caveats of the study: Clonal expansion was seen in CD4+ and CD8+ blood T cells by week 6 at 0.1 to 3.0 mg/kg.

Worth noting for this clone: Antigen: not known.

The input for sequencing was CD4+ or CD8+ T cells sorted from blood, taken in a trial of the OX40 agonist ivuxolimab. This receptor was identified in an adult with an advanced solid tumor such as melanoma, head and neck, liver or kidney cancer. The chain joins TRBV11-1 to TRBJ2-5, with TRBD1 matching over 8 bases. The DNA of the CDR3 is TGTGCCAGCAGCCCAAGCCCGGACAGGGCGAAGACCCAGTACTTC. This translates into CASSPSPDRAKTQYF.